This T cell receptor beta chain is drawn from a study of graft-versus-host responses after intestinal transplantation. Study overall: Anti-thymocyte globulin served as induction for all recipients, who then took tacrolimus and steroids for about three years. Study results and caveats: Recipient marrow contained GvH clones, some of which appeared first in ileum or blood.

The ends were cut back, 4 bases at V and 0 bases at J, with 10 bases in the middle. CDR1 SGHRS and CDR2 YFSETQ come from the germline V gene. The CDR3 totals 14 residues. About this clone itself: Its antigen is undetermined.

The protocol was immunoSEQ multiplex PCR, while the TCRdb copy is restricted to in-frame clones and leaves out a portion. Of some 39,000 clones listed, just under 90% are singletons. V is TRBV5-1 and J is TRBJ1-1, with D possibly TRBD1 on 6 matching bases. The sample consisted of PBMCs, taken about nine months after transplant. This receptor was identified in a human patient who received an intestinal transplant, so some T cells may come from the graft donor. CDR3 loop: CASSLWDMNTEAFF. The CDR3 DNA follows: TGCGCCAGCAGCCTATGGGACATGAACACTGAAGCTTTCTTT.